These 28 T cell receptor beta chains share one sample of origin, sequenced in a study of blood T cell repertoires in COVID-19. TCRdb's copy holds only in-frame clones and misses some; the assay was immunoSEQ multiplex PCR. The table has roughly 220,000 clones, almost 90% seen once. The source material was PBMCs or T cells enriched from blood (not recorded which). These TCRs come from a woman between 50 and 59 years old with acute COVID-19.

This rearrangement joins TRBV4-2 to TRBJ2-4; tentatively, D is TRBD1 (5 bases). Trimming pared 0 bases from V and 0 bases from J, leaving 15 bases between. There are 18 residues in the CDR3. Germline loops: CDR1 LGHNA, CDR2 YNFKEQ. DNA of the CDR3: TGTGCCAGCAGCCAAGACGTCAGGGAAATACTAGCCAAAAACATTCAGTACTTC. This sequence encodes CASSQDVREILAKNIQYF.

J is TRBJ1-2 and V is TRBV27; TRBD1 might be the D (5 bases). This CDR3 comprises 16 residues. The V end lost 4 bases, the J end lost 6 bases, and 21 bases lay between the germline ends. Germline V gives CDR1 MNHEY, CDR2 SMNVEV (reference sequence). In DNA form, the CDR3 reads TGTGCCAGCAGTTCCCCTCAGGCGGGGCGATGGGATGGCTACACCTTC. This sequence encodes CASSSPQAGRWDGYTF.

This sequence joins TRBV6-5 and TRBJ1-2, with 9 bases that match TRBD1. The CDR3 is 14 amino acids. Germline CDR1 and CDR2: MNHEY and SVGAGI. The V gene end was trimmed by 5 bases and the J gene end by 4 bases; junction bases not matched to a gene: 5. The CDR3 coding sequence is TGTGCCAGCAGTCTCGGACAGGGGATCTATGGCTACACCTTC. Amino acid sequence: CASSLGQGIYGYTF.

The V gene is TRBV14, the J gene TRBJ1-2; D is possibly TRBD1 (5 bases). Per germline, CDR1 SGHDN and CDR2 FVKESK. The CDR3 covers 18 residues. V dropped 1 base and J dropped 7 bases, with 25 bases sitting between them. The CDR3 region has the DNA TGTGCCAGCAGCCAAGCCCTGAGTCGTTGGGGCATAAGTAGTGGCTACACCTTC. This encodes CASSQALSRWGISSGYTF.

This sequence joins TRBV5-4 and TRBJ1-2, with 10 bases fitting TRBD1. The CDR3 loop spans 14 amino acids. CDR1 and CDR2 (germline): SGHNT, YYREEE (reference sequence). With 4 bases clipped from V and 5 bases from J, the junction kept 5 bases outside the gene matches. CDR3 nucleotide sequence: TGTGCCAGCAGCCGAGGACAGGGGGAATATGGCTACACCTTC. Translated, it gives CASSRGQGEYGYTF.

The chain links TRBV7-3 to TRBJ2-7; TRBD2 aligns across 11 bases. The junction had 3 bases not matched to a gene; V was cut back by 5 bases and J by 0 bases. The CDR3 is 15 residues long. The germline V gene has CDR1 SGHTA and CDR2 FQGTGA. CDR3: CASSPSGGSSYEQYF. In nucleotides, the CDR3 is TGTGCCAGCAGCCCTAGCGGGGGGAGCTCCTACGAGCAGTACTTC.

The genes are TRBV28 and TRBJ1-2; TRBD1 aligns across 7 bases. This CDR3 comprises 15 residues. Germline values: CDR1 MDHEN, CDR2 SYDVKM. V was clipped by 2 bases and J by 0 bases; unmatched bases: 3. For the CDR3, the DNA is TGTGCCAGCAGTTTACGGGACAGCTCTAACTATGGCTACACCTTC. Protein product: CASSLRDSSNYGYTF.

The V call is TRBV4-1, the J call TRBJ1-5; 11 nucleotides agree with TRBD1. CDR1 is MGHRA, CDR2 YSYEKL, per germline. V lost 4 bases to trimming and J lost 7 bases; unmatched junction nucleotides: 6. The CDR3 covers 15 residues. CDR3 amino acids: CASSLGQGAKQPQHF. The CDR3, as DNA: TGCGCCAGCAGCCTAGGACAGGGGGCGAAGCAGCCCCAGCATTTT.

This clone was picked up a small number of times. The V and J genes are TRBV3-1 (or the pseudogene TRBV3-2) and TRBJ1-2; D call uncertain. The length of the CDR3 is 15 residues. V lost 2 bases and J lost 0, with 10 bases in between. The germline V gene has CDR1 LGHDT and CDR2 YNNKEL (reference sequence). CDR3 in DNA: TGTGCCAGCAGCCAATTTTTGTTAGCTAACTATGGCTACACCTTC. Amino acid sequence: CASSQFLLANYGYTF.

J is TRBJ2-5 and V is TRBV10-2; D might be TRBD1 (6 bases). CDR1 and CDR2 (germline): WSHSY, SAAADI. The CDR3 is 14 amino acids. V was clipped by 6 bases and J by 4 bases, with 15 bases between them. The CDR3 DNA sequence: TGCGCCAGCAGGCAACTACAGGGATCAGAGACCCAGTACTTC. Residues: CASRQLQGSETQYF.

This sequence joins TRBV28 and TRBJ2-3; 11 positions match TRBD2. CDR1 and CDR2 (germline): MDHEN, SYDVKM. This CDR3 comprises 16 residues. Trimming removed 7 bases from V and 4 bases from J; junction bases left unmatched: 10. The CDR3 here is CASKTSGAPSPDTQYF. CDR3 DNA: TGTGCCAGCAAGACTAGCGGGGCCCCCTCCCCAGATACGCAGTATTTT. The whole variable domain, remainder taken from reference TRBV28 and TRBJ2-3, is DVKVTQSSRYLVKRTGEKVFLECVQDMDHENMFWYRQDPGLGLRLIYFSYDVKMKEKGDIPEGYSVSREKKERFSLILESASTNQTSMYLCASKTSGAPSPDTQYFGPGTRLTVL.

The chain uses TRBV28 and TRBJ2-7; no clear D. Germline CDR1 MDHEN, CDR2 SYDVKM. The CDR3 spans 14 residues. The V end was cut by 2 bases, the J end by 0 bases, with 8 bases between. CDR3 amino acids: CASSLSPGSYEQYF. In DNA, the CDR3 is TGTGCCAGCAGTTTAAGTCCAGGCTCCTACGAGCAGTACTTC.

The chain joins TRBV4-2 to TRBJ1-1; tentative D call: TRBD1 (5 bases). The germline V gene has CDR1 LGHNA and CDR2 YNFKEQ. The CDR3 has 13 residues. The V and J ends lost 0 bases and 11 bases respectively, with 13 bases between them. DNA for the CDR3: TGTGCCAGCAGCCAAGATATGGGGGGTACGGCTTTCTTT. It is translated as CASSQDMGGTAFF.

CDR3 sequence reads: CASSQILSGNEQFF. DNA of the CDR3: TGTGCCAGCAGCCAAATTCTGTCGGGCAATGAGCAGTTCTTC. The gene calls are TRBV14 and TRBJ2-1; D remains unclear. With 2 bases removed from V and 6 bases from J, the gap between germline ends came to 11 bases. The CDR3 totals 14 residues. Germline CDR1 is SGHDN and CDR2 is FVKESK.

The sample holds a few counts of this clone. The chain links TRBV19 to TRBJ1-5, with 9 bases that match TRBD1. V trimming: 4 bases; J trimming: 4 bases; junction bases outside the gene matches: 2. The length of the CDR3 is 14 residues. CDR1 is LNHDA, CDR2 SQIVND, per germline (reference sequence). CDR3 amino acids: CASSTTGGNQPQHF. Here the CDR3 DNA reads TGTGCCAGTAGTACGACAGGGGGGAATCAGCCCCAGCATTTT.

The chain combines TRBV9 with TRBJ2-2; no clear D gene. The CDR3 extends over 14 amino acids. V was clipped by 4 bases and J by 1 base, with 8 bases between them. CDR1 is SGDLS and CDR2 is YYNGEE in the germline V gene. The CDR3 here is CASSPTVNTGELFF. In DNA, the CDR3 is TGTGCCAGCAGCCCCACAGTGAACACCGGGGAGCTGTTTTTT. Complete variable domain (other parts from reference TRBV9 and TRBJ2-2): DSGVTQTPKHLITATGQRVTLRCSPRSGDLSVYWYQQSLDQGLQFLIQYYNGEERAKGNILERFSAQQFPDLHSELNLSSLELGDSALYFCASSPTVNTGELFFGEGSRLTVL.

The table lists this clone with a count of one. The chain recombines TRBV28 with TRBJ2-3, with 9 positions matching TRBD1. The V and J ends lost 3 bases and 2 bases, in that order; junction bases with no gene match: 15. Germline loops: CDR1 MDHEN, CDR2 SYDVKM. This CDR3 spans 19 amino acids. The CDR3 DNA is TGTGCCAGCAGTTTTCCGGGACAGGGAGGCGGCGGGCCCACAGATACGCAGTATTTT. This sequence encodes CASSFPGQGGGGPTDTQYF.

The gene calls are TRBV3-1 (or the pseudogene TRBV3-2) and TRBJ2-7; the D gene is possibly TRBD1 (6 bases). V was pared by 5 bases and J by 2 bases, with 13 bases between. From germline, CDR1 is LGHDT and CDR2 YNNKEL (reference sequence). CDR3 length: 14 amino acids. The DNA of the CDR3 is TGTGCCAGCAGCTGGCCGGGACATCCCTACGAGCAGTACTTC. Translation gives CASSWPGHPYEQYF.

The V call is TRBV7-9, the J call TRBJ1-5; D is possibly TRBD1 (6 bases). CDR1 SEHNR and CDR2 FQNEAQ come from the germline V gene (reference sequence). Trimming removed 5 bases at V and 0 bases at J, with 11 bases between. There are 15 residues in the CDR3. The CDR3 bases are TGTGCCAGCAGCGCACAGGGATATAGCAATCAGCCCCAGCATTTT. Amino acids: CASSAQGYSNQPQHF.

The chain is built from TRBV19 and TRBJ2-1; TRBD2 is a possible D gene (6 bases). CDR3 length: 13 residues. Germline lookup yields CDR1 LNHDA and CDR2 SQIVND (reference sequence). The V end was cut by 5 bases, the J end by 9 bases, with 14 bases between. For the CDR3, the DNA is TGTGCCAGTAGTTTTAACTCAGCGGGTGAGCAGTTCTTC. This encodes CASSFNSAGEQFF.

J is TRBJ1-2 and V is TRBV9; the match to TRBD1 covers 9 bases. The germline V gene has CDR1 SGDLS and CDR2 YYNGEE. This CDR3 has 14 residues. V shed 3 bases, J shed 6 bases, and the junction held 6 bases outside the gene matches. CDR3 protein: CASSGPGTGNGYTF. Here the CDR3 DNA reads TGTGCCAGCAGCGGACCCGGGACAGGGAATGGCTACACCTTC.

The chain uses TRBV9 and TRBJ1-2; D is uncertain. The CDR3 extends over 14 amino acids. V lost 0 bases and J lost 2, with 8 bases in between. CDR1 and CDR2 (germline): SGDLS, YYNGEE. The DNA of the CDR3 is TGTGCCAGCAGCGTAGCCGGCGGCAACTATGGCTACACCTTC. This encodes CASSVAGGNYGYTF.

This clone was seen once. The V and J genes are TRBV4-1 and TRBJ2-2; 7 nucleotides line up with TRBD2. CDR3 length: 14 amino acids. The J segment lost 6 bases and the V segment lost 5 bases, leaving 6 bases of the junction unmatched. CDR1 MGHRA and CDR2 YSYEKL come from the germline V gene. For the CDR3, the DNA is TGCGCCAGCAGCGGGACTAACGACGCCGGGGAGCTGTTTTTT. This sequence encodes CASSGTNDAGELFF.

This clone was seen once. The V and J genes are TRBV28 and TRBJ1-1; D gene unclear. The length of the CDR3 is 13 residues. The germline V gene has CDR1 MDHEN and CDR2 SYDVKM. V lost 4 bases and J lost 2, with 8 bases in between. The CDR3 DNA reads TGTGCCAGCAGTTACCCCCTAAACACTGAAGCTTTCTTT. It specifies CASSYPLNTEAFF.

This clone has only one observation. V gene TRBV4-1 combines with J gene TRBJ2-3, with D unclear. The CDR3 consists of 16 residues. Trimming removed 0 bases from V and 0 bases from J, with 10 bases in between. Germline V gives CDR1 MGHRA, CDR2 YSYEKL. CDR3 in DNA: TGCGCCAGCAGCCAAGAGAGCTACCCCAGCACAGATACGCAGTATTTT. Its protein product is CASSQESYPSTDTQYF.

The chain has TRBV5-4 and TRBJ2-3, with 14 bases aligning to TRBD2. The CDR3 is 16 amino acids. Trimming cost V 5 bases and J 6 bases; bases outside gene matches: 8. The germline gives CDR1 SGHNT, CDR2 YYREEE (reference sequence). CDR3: CASRPGLAGVGDTQYF. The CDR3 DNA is TGTGCCAGCAGACCGGGACTAGCGGGAGTAGGGGATACGCAGTATTTT.

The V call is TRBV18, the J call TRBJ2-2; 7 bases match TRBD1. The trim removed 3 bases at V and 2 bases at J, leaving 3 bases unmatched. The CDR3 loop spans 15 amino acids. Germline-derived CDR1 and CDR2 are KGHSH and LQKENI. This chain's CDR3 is CASSPGDRNTGELFF. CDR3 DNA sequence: TGTGCCAGCTCACCTGGGGACAGAAACACCGGGGAGCTGTTTTTT.

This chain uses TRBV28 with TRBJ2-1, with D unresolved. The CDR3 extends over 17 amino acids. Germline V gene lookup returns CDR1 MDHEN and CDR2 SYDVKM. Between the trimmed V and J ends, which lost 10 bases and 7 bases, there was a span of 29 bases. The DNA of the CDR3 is TGTGCCACCAGAGGAGATAGCCCATTAACCTTATGGAATGAGCAGTTCTTC. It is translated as CATRGDSPLTLWNEQFF.